The clone carrying this T cell receptor (beta chain) was detected only a few times. Its antigen is as yet unknown. This CDR3 has 15 residues. CDR1 is SGHRS and CDR2 is YFSETQ in the germline V gene. J lost 5 bases, V lost 4 bases, and 7 bases had no gene match. TCRdb called the 5' RACE reads again in MiXCR, with one record for every CDR3 protein. The sample lists 450,000 or so distinct CDR3 sequences; 20% were seen once. The sample belongs to a study of T-cell memory formation after mild COVID-19. Looking at the study overall: The study found TCR clusters largely donor specific. Findings and caveats of the study: Researchers found some responding clones in pre-infection memory, a sign that cross-reactive memory joined.

The genes are TRBV5-1 and TRBJ2-5; 11 bases align to TRBD1. Material for sequencing was PBMCs or a T cell subset sorted from them (not recorded which). The clonotype comes from an adult woman who had mild COVID-19 (a few samples of this study predate the infection). Cell type and time point are not known. The DNA for the CDR3 is TGCGCCAGCAGCGAACCGGACAGGGGGCGGGAGACCCAGTACTTC. It yields the protein CASSEPDRGRETQYF. The variable domain in full, with the rest retrieved from reference TRBV5-1 and TRBJ2-5, is KAGVTQTPRYLIKTRGQQVTLSCSPISGHRSVSWYQQTPGQGLQFLFEYFSETQRNKGNFPGRFSGRQFSNSRSEMNVSTLELGDSALYLCASSEPDRGRETQYFGPGTRLLVL.